The 26 T cell receptor beta chains below were found in one sample sequenced in a study of regulatory T cells in long-lasting Graves disease. Stated time point: newly diagnosed GD, antithyroid drugs for less than 3 months. The TCR library used RNA extracted from PBMCs. Through Arm-PCR of CDR3 regions and iRepertoire HTBI primers, TCR beta libraries were built. TCRdb reanalysed the multiplex PCR reads using MiXCR and keeps one entry per CDR3 protein. The sample lists approximately 360,000 distinct CDR3 sequences, 12% seen once, with approximately 19% in the top ten. This sample also belongs to another study, concerning T cells in Graves' hyperthyroidism and ophthalmopathy.

The sample in question was peripheral blood mononuclear cells (PBMCs), obtained at new diagnosis, from a patient treated with antithyroid drugs. These receptors were obtained from a woman aged 18-29 years with Graves disease.

Ten or more counts support this clonotype. This sequence joins TRBV29-1 and TRBJ1-2; D remains unclear. V lost 6 bases, J lost 6 bases, and 20 bases lay in between. In germline, CDR1 is SQVTM, CDR2 ANQGSEA. The CDR3 sequence is 14 residues long. CDR3 DNA sequence: TGCAGCGTGACCCGGGAGCCCAGCACGGATGGCTACACCTTC. It is translated as CSVTREPSTDGYTF.

This clonotype has a count of ten or more. The rearrangement uses TRBV20-1 and TRBJ2-5, with D unresolved. The ends were cut back, 2 bases at V and 4 bases at J, with 17 bases in the middle. The CDR3 runs to 15 residues. Germline V gene lookup returns CDR1 DFQATT and CDR2 SNEGSKA (reference sequence). The CDR3 DNA reads TGCAGTGCTAGAAGTAGGGTTGTCGGCGGAGAGACCCAGTACTTC. Its translation is CSARSRVVGGETQYF.

This clonotype has a count of ten or more. The chain recombines TRBV20-1 with TRBJ2-5; 12 bases are a match to TRBD2. Germline CDR1 is DFQATT and CDR2 is SNEGSKA (reference sequence). CDR3 size: 14 residues. V lost 5 bases, J lost 6 bases, and 7 bases stayed unmatched. DNA of the CDR3: TGCAGTGCTCTAGCGGGGGGGAGTATTCAGACCCAGTACTTC. Encoded protein: CSALAGGSIQTQYF.

The genes are TRBV5-1 and TRBJ2-1; no definite D call. In germline, CDR1 is SGHRS, CDR2 YFSETQ. The V end lost 0 bases, the J end lost 9 bases, and 10 bases lay between the germline ends. The CDR3 has 13 residues. The CDR3 nucleotides are TGCGCCAGCAGCTTGGGTCGAGATGGTGAGCAGTTCTTC. It specifies CASSLGRDGEQFF. The variable domain in full, completed from reference TRBV5-1 and TRBJ2-1, reads KAGVTQTPRYLIKTRGQQVTLSCSPISGHRSVSWYQQTPGQGLQFLFEYFSETQRNKGNFPGRFSGRQFSNSRSEMNVSTLELGDSALYLCASSLGRDGEQFFGPGTRLTVL.

Many counts were recorded for this clonotype. This chain joins TRBV6-2 or TRBV6-3 and TRBJ2-7; 8 nucleotides align to TRBD1. Germline loops: CDR1 MNHEY, CDR2 SVGEGT. The J segment lost 4 bases and the V segment lost 7 bases, leaving 12 bases of the junction unmatched. The CDR3 is made up of 15 amino acids. The CDR3 region has the DNA TGTGCCAGCAAAGCCGGGACAGGAGAGCGATACGAGCAGTACTTC. Protein sequence: CASKAGTGERYEQYF.

In its sample, this clonotype was seen once. V gene TRBV7-2 combines with J gene TRBJ1-1; tentatively, D is TRBD1 (5 bases). CDR3 length: 15 amino acids. Germline CDR1 is SGHTA and CDR2 is FQGNSA. The V end was cut by 3 bases, the J end by 3 bases, with 14 bases between. CDR3 coding DNA: TGTGCCAGCAGCTTTGGGGCGTTCTGGGACACTGAAGCTTTCTTT. Residues: CASSFGAFWDTEAFF.

This clonotype appeared many times. CDR3 DNA sequence: TGTGCCAGCTCAGACGCACTTTCTGGCAATCAGCCCCAGCATTTT. The encoded protein is CASSDALSGNQPQHF. The V gene is TRBV18, the J gene TRBJ1-5; D unclear. This CDR3 region has 15 residues. Trimming removed 5 bases from V and 2 bases from J, with 13 bases in between. The V gene's germline CDR1 is KGHSH and CDR2 LQKENI.

The table lists this clonotype with many counts. The chain is built from TRBV6-1 and TRBJ2-1; 7 positions match TRBD2. Trimming cost V 6 bases and J 3 bases; bases outside gene matches: 8. This CDR3 has 15 amino acids. CDR1 MNHNS and CDR2 SASEGT come from the germline V gene. CDR3 nucleotides: TGTGCCAGCAGCCCAAGCGGGATATTCTACAATGAGCAGTTCTTC. Translating it yields CASSPSGIFYNEQFF.

Many counts were recorded for this clonotype. CDR3 in DNA: TGTGCCAGCTCGAGGGGTTACGAGCAGTACGTC. Translating it yields CASSRGYEQYV. V and J are TRBV2 and TRBJ2-7, with D tentatively TRBD1 or TRBD2 (5 bases each). Trimming took 8 bases from V and 4 from J, leaving 9 bases between them. The CDR3 extends over 11 amino acids. In germline, CDR1 is SNHLY, CDR2 FYNNEI.

This clonotype was observed at least ten times. V usage is TRBV7-2 and J usage is TRBJ2-3, with D possibly TRBD2 on 6 matching bases. Germline V gene sequence: CDR1 SGHTA, CDR2 FQGNSA. V lost 1 base and J lost 1, with 9 bases in between. The CDR3 runs 15 residues. The CDR3 DNA follows: TGTGCCAGCAGCTTAGTACCTAGCGGCACAGATACGCAGTATTTT. Its protein product is CASSLVPSGTDTQYF.

In its sample, this clonotype was seen many times. The CDR3 region has the DNA TGTGCCAGCAGCTCCCGAAGAGACAGGCCCTCTGGAAACACCATATATTTT. It codes for CASSSRRDRPSGNTIYF. V gene TRBV7-9 combines with J gene TRBJ1-3; a possible D gene is TRBD1 (6 bases). Trimming took off 4 bases at V and 0 bases at J, with 16 bases between the two ends. Germline values: CDR1 SEHNR, CDR2 FQNEAQ (reference sequence). The CDR3 length is 17 residues.

This clonotype has a count of ten or more. This chain uses TRBV20-1 with TRBJ2-7, with TRBD1 identical over 7 bases. V lost 4 bases, J lost 0 bases, and 9 bases stayed unmatched. CDR1 is DFQATT and CDR2 is SNEGSKA in the germline V gene (reference sequence). This CDR3 contains 15 residues. CDR3 amino acids: CSATPLYRGSYEQYF. For the CDR3, the DNA is TGCAGTGCTACCCCTCTCTACAGGGGCTCCTACGAGCAGTACTTC.

V gene TRBV7-2 combines with J gene TRBJ1-5; maybe TRBD1 (5 bases). Germline assignment: CDR1 SGHTA and CDR2 FQGNSA. V was pared by 4 bases and J by 1 base, with 8 bases between. The CDR3 contains 14 residues. Here the CDR3 DNA reads TGTGCCAGCAGCTCGCGGGGGAGCAATCAGCCCCAGCATTTT. Protein: CASSSRGSNQPQHF. The full variable domain, rest sourced from reference TRBV7-2 and TRBJ1-5, is GAGVSQSPSNKVTEKGKDVELRCDPISGHTALYWYRQSLGQGLEFLIYFQGNSAPDKSGLPSDRFSAERTGGSVSTLTIQRTQQEDSAVYLCASSSRGSNQPQHFGDGTRLSIL.

The chain recombines TRBV27 with TRBJ2-2; D is possibly TRBD1 (5 bases). This CDR3 comprises 14 residues. Germline loops: CDR1 MNHEY, CDR2 SMNVEV (reference sequence). Between the trimmed V and J ends, which lost 8 bases and 3 bases, there was a span of 13 bases. CDR3 protein: CASGPWGDTGELFF. CDR3 DNA: TGTGCCAGCGGTCCCTGGGGCGACACCGGGGAGCTGTTTTTT.

This clonotype has a count of ten or more. The chain couples TRBV11-2 to TRBJ1-1; 7 bases align to TRBD1. The CDR3 loop spans 14 amino acids. CDR1 and CDR2 from the germline V gene are SGHAT and FQNNGV. With V trimmed by 4 bases and J by 5 bases, 7 bases remained unmatched. This chain's CDR3 is CASSSSDRVTEAFF. The CDR3 bases are TGTGCCAGCAGCTCCTCAGACAGGGTAACTGAAGCTTTCTTT.

A remark on this clonotype: This sequence is one base from a far larger clone and is likely a read error. The chain is built from TRBV6-8 and TRBJ2-7; 10 bases fit TRBD2. The germline CDR1 and CDR2 sequences are MNHGY and SAAAGT. There are 17 residues in the CDR3. The CDR3 DNA reads TGTGTCAGCAAAAAGGCCAGCGGGAGGGCCCTAGGATACGAGCAGTACTTC. The encoded protein is CVSKKASGRALGYEQYF.

This clonotype was seen repeatedly, ten times or more. This chain uses TRBV20-1 with TRBJ2-7; 9 nucleotides match TRBD2. This CDR3 is built from 14 residues. In germline, CDR1 is DFQATT, CDR2 SNEGSKA (reference sequence). Trimming removed 3 bases from V and 0 bases from J; junction bases left unmatched: 3. CDR3 coding DNA: TGCAGTGCTAGGGGTAGCGGGGGCTCCTACGAGCAGTACTTC. Its protein product is CSARGSGGSYEQYF.

In its sample, this clonotype was seen many times. The chain links TRBV7-9 to TRBJ2-1; D remains unclear. Germline V CDR1 and CDR2: SEHNR, FQNEAQ (reference sequence). The CDR3 totals 14 residues. V was clipped by 4 bases and J by 1 base, with 8 bases between them. This CDR3 reads CASSYGLSYNEQFF. The CDR3 nucleotides read TGTGCCAGCAGCTACGGATTGTCCTACAATGAGCAGTTCTTC.

The V gene is TRBV20-1, the J gene TRBJ2-1, with D perhaps assigned TRBD1 or TRBD2 (5 bases each). The CDR3 loop spans 16 amino acids. Germline V gene data show CDR1 as DFQATT and CDR2 as SNEGSKA (reference sequence). V was pared by 0 bases and J by 4 bases, with 16 bases between. CDR3 sequence reads: CSARDDGAYPYNEQFF. The CDR3 coding sequence is TGCAGTGCTAGAGATGACGGGGCCTACCCGTACAATGAGCAGTTCTTC.

This clonotype was detected a few times. A much larger clone lies a single base off, so this may be a read error. This chain connects TRBV27 to TRBJ2-7; D gene uncertain. Germline CDR1 and CDR2: MNHEY and SMNVEV (reference sequence). Trimming pared 5 bases from V and 4 bases from J, leaving 21 bases between. The CDR3 covers 16 residues. The CDR3 is CASSPRAALGPYEQYF. In DNA, the CDR3 is TGTGCCAGCAGTCCTCGGGCGGCCCTAGGGCCGTACGAGCAGTACTTC.

This clonotype appeared many times. The chain recombines TRBV10-3 with TRBJ1-2; D is perhaps TRBD1 (6 bases). The germline V gene encodes CDR1 ENHRY and CDR2 SYGVKD. This CDR3 is 13 amino acids long. With 10 bases removed from V and 7 bases from J, the gap between germline ends came to 19 bases. The CDR3 reads CASTTGPALGYTF. CDR3 nucleotide sequence: TGTGCCAGCACCACAGGGCCTGCTCTTGGCTACACCTTC.

In this sample, this clonotype turned up many times. The V gene is TRBV30, the J gene TRBJ1-1; D is undetermined. The CDR3 covers 12 residues. Trimming removed 7 bases at V and 0 bases at J, with 9 bases between. CDR1 GTSNPN and CDR2 SVGIG come from the germline V gene (reference sequence). The CDR3 DNA reads as TGTGCCTTTGGGCGGATGAACACTGAAGCTTTCTTT. This sequence encodes CAFGRMNTEAFF. Full variable domain (missing parts from reference TRBV30 and TRBJ1-1): SQTIHQWPATLVQPVGSPLSLECTVEGTSNPNLYWYRQAAGRGLQLLFYSVGIGQISSEVPQNLSASRPQDRQFILSSKKLLLSDSGFYLCAFGRMNTEAFFGQGTRLTVV.

This clonotype was counted between two and nine times. One junction end does not reproduce the germline sequence, and a read error may be involved. The chain uses TRBV29-1 and TRBJ1-1, with D possibly TRBD1 on 6 matching bases. The length of the CDR3 is 12 residues. Per germline, CDR1 SQVTM and CDR2 ANQGSEA. In DNA, the CDR3 is TGCAGCGTTTTACAGGGAAGAACTGGAGCTTTCTTT. Its translation is CSVLQGRTGAFF. Drawing the rest from reference TRBV29-1 and TRBJ1-1, the complete variable domain is SAVISQKPSRDICQRGTSLTIQCQVDSQVTMMFWYRQQPGQSLTLIATANQGSEATYESGFVIDKFPISRPNLTFSTLTVSNMSPEDSSIYLCSVLQGRTGAFFGQGTRLTVV.

This clonotype appeared many times. This rearrangement joins TRBV2 to TRBJ1-5; no clear D gene. CDR3 size: 13 residues. The V end lost 5 bases, the J end lost 3 bases, and 8 bases lay between the germline ends. Germline V lookup: CDR1 SNHLY, CDR2 FYNNEI. The CDR3: CASSSYLNQPQHF. The DNA for the CDR3 is TGTGCCAGCAGTAGTTATCTCAATCAGCCCCAGCATTTT.

This clonotype was found many times. The genes are TRBV20-1 and TRBJ2-1; D remains ambiguous. V dropped 4 bases and J dropped 3 bases, with 10 bases sitting between them. Germline V gene data show CDR1 as DFQATT and CDR2 as SNEGSKA (reference sequence). The CDR3 is 13 residues long. The CDR3 nucleotides read TGCAGTGCTACCTTTCCGGTCTACAATGAGCAGTTCTTC. Encoded protein: CSATFPVYNEQFF.

This clonotype has a handful of counts. CDR3 sequence (DNA): TGTGCCAGTAGTGCCTCTAGCGGGCCCTACAATGAGCAGTTCTTC. Translating it yields CASSASSGPYNEQFF. This chain connects TRBV19 to TRBJ2-1; 8 nucleotides align to TRBD2. The V and J ends lost 5 bases and 2 bases, in that order; junction bases with no gene match: 5. The germline CDR1 and CDR2 sequences are LNHDA and SQIVND (reference sequence). There are 15 residues in the CDR3.